What follows are 9 T cell receptor beta chains derived from one specimen sequenced in a study of PD-1 blockade in classical Hodgkin lymphoma. Time point indicated: cycle 4 day 1 (C4D1), after 6 weeks of nivolumab. All patients experienced relapse after autologous stem cell transplantation, and brentuximab vedotin exposure was variable. The repertoire was sequenced with immunoSEQ multiplex PCR; TCRdb's copy has only in-frame clones and lacks some. Of about 39,000 clones listed, 70% to 85% are singletons. The material was peripheral blood mononuclear cells (PBMCs), obtained before the fourth cycle of nivolumab. These receptors all stem from a human donor with classical Hodgkin lymphoma.

The chain is built from TRBV19 and TRBJ2-1; D may be TRBD1 (6 bases). V was cut by 7 bases and J by 9 bases, with 13 bases left in between. The CDR3 spans 12 residues. Germline V CDR1 and CDR2: LNHDA, SQIVND (reference sequence). DNA of the CDR3: TGTGCCAGTACCCACGGGGACACTGAGCAGTTCTTC. Residues: CASTHGDTEQFF.

The chain combines TRBV27 with TRBJ2-3, with D possibly being TRBD2 (5 bases). Germline CDR1 is MNHEY and CDR2 is SMNVEV (reference sequence). V dropped 4 bases and J dropped 3 bases, with 11 bases sitting between them. This CDR3 contains 14 residues. The CDR3 DNA reads TGTGCCAGCAGTTCGGGGAAGTGGACAGATACGCAGTATTTT. Translating it yields CASSSGKWTDTQYF.

The chain carries TRBV6-6 and TRBJ1-3; no clear D. Per germline, CDR1 MNHNY and CDR2 SVGAGI (reference sequence). The V end lost 0 bases, the J end lost 1 base, and 7 bases lay between the germline ends. The CDR3 consists of 15 residues. The CDR3 nucleotides read TGTGCCAGCAGTTACTCGATTGTATCTGGAAACACCATATATTTT. Translated, it gives CASSYSIVSGNTIYF.

V is TRBV7-9 and J is TRBJ2-4; 7 nucleotides agree with TRBD1. The germline V gene has CDR1 SEHNR and CDR2 FQNEAQ (reference sequence). V lost 3 bases to trimming and J lost 0 bases; unmatched junction nucleotides: 8. This CDR3 has 17 residues. The CDR3 sequence is CASSLGTAKLAKNIQYF. The CDR3 DNA sequence: TGTGCCAGCAGCTTGGGGACAGCGAAGCTAGCCAAAAACATTCAGTACTTC.

The CDR3 DNA reads TGTGCCAGTAGTATAGCACTAGCGGGGGGGCCAAGCACAGATACGCAGTATTTT. This translates into CASSIALAGGPSTDTQYF. The genes are TRBV19 and TRBJ2-3; the match to TRBD2 covers 13 bases. The germline V gene has CDR1 LNHDA and CDR2 SQIVND (reference sequence). The ends lost 1 base at V and 0 bases at J; junction bases unmatched: 4. CDR3 length equals 18 residues.

As regards this clone: One junction end disagrees with the germline gene, perhaps due to a read error. This sequence joins TRBV5-1 and TRBJ2-2, with a tentative D call TRBD2 (6 bases). CDR3 size: 16 residues. The germline gives CDR1 SGHRS, CDR2 YFSETQ. CDR3 nucleotide sequence: TGCGCCAGCAGCTCGAAGGGACTCCCGAAGACCGGGGAGCTGTTTTTT. Translating gives CASSSKGLPKTGELFF.

J is TRBJ2-3 and V is TRBV10-2, with TRBD2 as a possible D gene (6 bases). The V gene's germline CDR1 is WSHSY and CDR2 SAAADI. Trimming shortened V by 4 bases and J by 0 bases, and 8 bases separated the two germline ends. The CDR3 spans 14 residues. The CDR3 DNA reads TGCGCCAGCAGTGTACTAGCCAGCACAGATACGCAGTATTTT. Translated: CASSVLASTDTQYF.

This chain connects TRBV11-3 to TRBJ2-1; maybe TRBD2 (5 bases). CDR3 length: 13 residues. The V and J ends lost 3 bases and 4 bases respectively, with 7 bases between them. Germline V gene data show CDR1 as SGHNT and CDR2 as YENEEA. CDR3 in DNA: TGTGCCAGCAGCTTTGGGAGATACAATGAGCAGTTCTTC. Its protein is CASSFGRYNEQFF.

The genes are TRBV2 and TRBJ2-5, with 8 positions matching TRBD2. CDR1 is SNHLY and CDR2 is FYNNEI in the germline V gene. V lost 6 bases to trimming and J lost 3 bases; unmatched junction nucleotides: 6. The CDR3 extends over 14 amino acids. The CDR3 here is CASRSSGGKETQYF. The CDR3 coding sequence is TGTGCCAGCAGATCAAGCGGGGGTAAAGAGACCCAGTACTTC.